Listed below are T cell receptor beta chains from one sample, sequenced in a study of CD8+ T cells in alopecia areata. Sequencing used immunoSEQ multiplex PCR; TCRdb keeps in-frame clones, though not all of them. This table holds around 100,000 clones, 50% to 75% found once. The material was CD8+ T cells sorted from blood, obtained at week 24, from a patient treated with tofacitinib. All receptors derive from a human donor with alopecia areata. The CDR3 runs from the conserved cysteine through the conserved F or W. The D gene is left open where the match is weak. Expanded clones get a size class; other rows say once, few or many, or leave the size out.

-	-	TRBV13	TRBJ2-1	CASSPFREDHNEQFF	TGTGCCAGCAGCCCTTTCAGAGAAGATCACAATGAGCAGTTCTTC
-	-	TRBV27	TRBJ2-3	CATLGGVSSDTQYF	TGTGCCACCCTCGGGGGAGTGAGCTCAGATACGCAGTATTTT
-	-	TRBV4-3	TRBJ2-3	CASSQDGDTQYF	TGCGCCAGCAGCCAAGATGGGGATACGCAGTATTTT
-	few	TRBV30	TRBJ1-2	CAWTFLSGYTF	TGTGCCTGGACGTTCCTTAGCGGCTACACCTTC
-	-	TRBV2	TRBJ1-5	CASRLGEGIQPQHF	TGTGCCAGCAGGCTCGGGGAGGGGATTCAGCCCCAGCATTTT
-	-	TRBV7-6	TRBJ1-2	CASSLGAGNYGYTF	TGTGCCAGCAGCTTAGGGGCAGGGAACTATGGCTACACCTTC
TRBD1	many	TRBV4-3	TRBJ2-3	CASSQGTGGADTQYF	TGCGCCAGCAGCCAAGGGACAGGGGGCGCAGATACGCAGTATTTT
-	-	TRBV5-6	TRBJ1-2	CASSASGTVYGYTF	TGTGCCAGCAGCGCCTCCGGGACGGTCTATGGCTACACCTTC
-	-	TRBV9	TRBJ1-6	CASSVGLVSPLHF	TGTGCCAGCAGCGTCGGCTTAGTTTCACCCCTCCACTTT
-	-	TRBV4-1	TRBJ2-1	CASSQGPGEYNEQFF	TGCGCCAGCAGCCAAGGGCCGGGGGAATACAATGAGCAGTTCTTC
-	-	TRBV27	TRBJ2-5	CASSLLRGKETQYF	TGTGCCAGCAGTTTATTGAGGGGGAAAGAGACCCAGTACTTC
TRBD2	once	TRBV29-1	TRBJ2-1	CSVETSGYNEQFF	TGCAGCGTTGAGACTAGCGGGTACAATGAGCAGTTCTTC
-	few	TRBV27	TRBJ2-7	CASWYSEGGEQYF	TGTGCCAGCTGGTATTCGGAGGGAGGCGAGCAGTACTTC
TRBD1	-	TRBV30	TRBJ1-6	CAWSVGTGNSPLHF	TGTGCCTGGAGTGTTGGGACAGGCAACTCACCCCTCCACTTT
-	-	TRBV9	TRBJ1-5	CASSVEPGQPQHF	TGTGCCAGCAGCGTAGAACCCGGTCAGCCCCAGCATTTT
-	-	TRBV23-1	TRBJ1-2	CASSQGNSSFNYGYTF	TGCGCCAGCAGTCAAGGGAACAGTTCGTTCAACTATGGCTACACCTTC
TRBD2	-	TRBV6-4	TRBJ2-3	CASSESSGASDTQYF	TGTGCCAGCAGTGAATCTAGCGGGGCATCAGATACGCAGTATTTT
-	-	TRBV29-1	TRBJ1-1	CSVEMEFNWGEAFF	TGCAGCGTTGAAATGGAGTTCAACTGGGGTGAAGCTTTCTTT
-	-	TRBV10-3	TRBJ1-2	CAISPFESNYGYTF	TGTGCCATCAGCCCCTTTGAGAGTAACTATGGCTACACCTTC
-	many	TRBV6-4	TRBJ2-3	CASSFVAASTDTQYF	TGTGCCAGCAGTTTTGTGGCAGCTAGCACAGATACGCAGTATTTT
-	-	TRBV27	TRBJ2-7	CASSSPLLIGGGSYEQYF	TGTGCCAGCAGTTCACCTCTCCTGATTGGGGGAGGCTCCTACGAGCAGTACTTC
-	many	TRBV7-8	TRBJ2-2	CASSATSPNTGELFF	TGTGCCAGCAGCGCCACTAGCCCGAACACCGGGGAGCTGTTTTTT
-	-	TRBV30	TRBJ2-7	CAWSIVFMSYEQYF	TGTGCCTGGAGTATCGTCTTCATGTCCTACGAGCAATACTTC
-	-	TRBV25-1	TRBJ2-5	CASSEYGETQYF	TGTGCCAGCAGTGAATACGGAGAGACCCAGTACTTC
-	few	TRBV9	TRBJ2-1	CASSVTQVDEQFF	TGTGCCAGCAGCGTGACCCAAGTGGATGAGCAGTTCTTC
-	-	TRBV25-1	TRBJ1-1	CASGTVDVEAFF	TGTGCCAGTGGGACGGTCGACGTTGAAGCTTTCTTT
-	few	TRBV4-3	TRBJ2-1	CASSQGRRTYNEQFF	TGCGCCAGCAGCCAAGGTCGACGTACCTACAATGAGCAGTTCTTC
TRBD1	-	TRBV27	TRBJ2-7	CASSLSPGTADYEQYF	TGTGCCAGCAGTTTATCTCCCGGGACAGCTGACTACGAGCAGTACTTC
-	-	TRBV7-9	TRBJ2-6	CASSPRVGANVLTF	TGTGCCAGCAGCCCACGTGTGGGGGCCAACGTCCTGACTTTC
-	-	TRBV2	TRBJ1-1	CASLLVPEAFF	TGTGCCAGCCTCCTCGTCCCTGAAGCTTTCTTT
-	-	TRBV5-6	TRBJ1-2	CASSSPTTGQPSYTF	TGTGCCAGCAGCTCCCCAACGACGGGACAACCCTCTTACACCTTC
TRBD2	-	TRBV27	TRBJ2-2	CASSSAGKSPGELFF	TGTGCCAGCAGTTCAGCGGGGAAGTCGCCCGGGGAGCTGTTTTTT